These 13 T cell receptor beta chains originate from one sample sequenced in a study of blood T cell repertoires in COVID-19. The method was immunoSEQ multiplex PCR; TCRdb's version includes in-frame clones alone and lacks a portion of them. The sample gives about 35,000 clones, roughly 78% of which show up once; approximately 15% is in the top ten. Sequenced: peripheral blood. The receptors come from a woman in her 70s with acute or convalescent COVID-19.

The chain employs TRBV18 and TRBJ2-7; D is possibly TRBD2 (6 bases). V was pared by 2 bases and J by 7 bases, with 18 bases between. Germline CDR1 and CDR2: KGHSH and LQKENI. The CDR3 totals 15 residues. For the CDR3, the DNA is TGTGCCAGCTCACCAGGAAACGGGGGTTGGAGGGAGCAGTACTTC. This translates into CASSPGNGGWREQYF.

The rearrangement uses TRBV2 and TRBJ2-7, with 7 bases matching TRBD2. Germline assignment: CDR1 SNHLY and CDR2 FYNNEI. This CDR3 contains 11 residues. V was clipped by 6 bases and J by 9 bases; unmatched bases: 5. The CDR3 loop is CASSVGEGQYF. The CDR3 bases are TGTGCCAGCAGCGTCGGGGAGGGGCAGTACTTC.

This sequence joins TRBV18 and TRBJ2-7; 10 bases are shared with TRBD2. This CDR3 comprises 15 residues. After removal of 2 bases from V and 5 bases from J, the junction contained 6 bases not matched to a gene. The germline gives CDR1 KGHSH, CDR2 LQKENI. The CDR3 DNA reads TGTGCCAGCTCACCAAAGGCTAGCGGGAGTCACGAGCAGTACTTC. It specifies CASSPKASGSHEQYF.

The chain has TRBV5-6 and TRBJ2-2; TRBD1 might be the D (5 bases). CDR1 is SGHDT and CDR2 is YYEEEE in the germline V gene. Trimming removed 2 bases at V and 3 bases at J, with 8 bases between. The CDR3 runs to 14 residues. The CDR3 DNA is TGTGCCAGCAGCTTTTTAGGGGACACCGGGGAGCTGTTTTTT. Its protein is CASSFLGDTGELFF.

The rearrangement uses TRBV5-4 and TRBJ1-2; a weak D match, TRBD1 (5 bases). The CDR3 has 16 amino acids. Trimming removed 0 bases from V and 8 bases from J, with 20 bases in between. Germline V gene sequence: CDR1 SGHNT, CDR2 YYREEE (reference sequence). CDR3: CASSLARTFATEGYTF. CDR3 nucleotide sequence: TGTGCCAGCAGCTTGGCGCGGACATTCGCGACGGAGGGCTACACCTTC.

This chain connects TRBV15 to TRBJ2-1, with TRBD1 as a possible D gene (7 bases). V lost 9 bases to trimming and J lost 7 bases, with 16 bases between them. Looked up from germline, CDR1 is LNHNV and CDR2 is YYDKDF (reference sequence). This CDR3 comprises 13 residues. In DNA, the CDR3 is TGTGCCACGCAACCAGGGGGGCGGAATGAGCAGTTCTTC. It is translated as CATQPGGRNEQFF.

The rearrangement joins TRBV19 to TRBJ1-5; 11 bases align to TRBD1. J gave up 7 bases and V 5 bases, and 7 bases lay outside the gene matches. Per the germline V gene, CDR1 is LNHDA and CDR2 is SQIVND (reference sequence). The CDR3 has 15 amino acids. CDR3 nucleotides: TGTGCCAGTAGTGAACCGGGACAGGGGGGGCAGCCCCAGCATTTT. Amino acid sequence: CASSEPGQGGQPQHF.

CDR3 in DNA: TGTGCCAGCAGCCAAGATGATCAGGTTCGCGGGGGGACCCAAGAGACCCAGTACTTC. This sequence encodes CASSQDDQVRGGTQETQYF. The V gene is TRBV14, the J gene TRBJ2-5, with 8 bases lining up with TRBD2. Germline assignment: CDR1 SGHDN and CDR2 FVKESK. This CDR3 has 19 amino acids. After removal of 0 bases from V and 1 base from J, the junction contained 13 bases not matched to a gene.

The chain has TRBV5-4 and TRBJ2-7; 9 bases match TRBD1. V trimming: 4 bases; J trimming: 3 bases; junction bases outside the gene matches: 8. In germline, CDR1 is SGHNT, CDR2 YYREEE (reference sequence). The CDR3 extends over 15 amino acids. The CDR3 loop reads CASSPGTGIRYEQYF. CDR3 coding DNA: TGTGCCAGCAGCCCCGGGACAGGGATACGCTACGAGCAGTACTTC.

V usage is TRBV19 and J usage is TRBJ1-6, with TRBD1 as a possible D gene (5 bases). Germline V CDR1 and CDR2: LNHDA, SQIVND (reference sequence). Trimming shortened V by 3 bases and J by 9 bases, and 12 bases separated the two germline ends. The CDR3 totals 14 residues. In DNA, the CDR3 is TGTGCCAGTAGTATTACCGGGGGTAGTTCACCCCTCCACTTT. Amino acids: CASSITGGSSPLHF.

V gene TRBV25-1 combines with J gene TRBJ1-1; tentative D call: TRBD1 (5 bases). V shed 6 bases and J shed 1 base, with 12 bases lying between them. Germline V gene sequence: CDR1 MGHDK, CDR2 SYGVNS. This CDR3 has 14 residues. The CDR3 loop reads CASRAGIPNTEAFF. CDR3 DNA sequence: TGTGCCAGCAGGGCAGGGATCCCGAACACTGAAGCTTTCTTT.

The chain recombines TRBV19 with TRBJ2-7, with 7 bases that match TRBD1. CDR1 is LNHDA, CDR2 SQIVND, per germline (reference sequence). J gave up 3 bases and V 5 bases, and 7 bases lay outside the gene matches. CDR3 size: 14 residues. The CDR3 DNA follows: TGTGCCAGTAGTTCCGGGACAGCACTCTACGAGCAGTACTTC. This gives the protein CASSSGTALYEQYF.

The chain couples TRBV6-1 to TRBJ1-6; D unclear. From germline, CDR1 is MNHNS and CDR2 SASEGT. The CDR3 contains 15 residues. Trimming shortened V by 2 bases and J by 5 bases, and 10 bases separated the two germline ends. The CDR3 region has the DNA TGTGCCAGCAGTGAATTGAGGCGAGATAATTCACCCCTCCACTTT. It yields the protein CASSELRRDNSPLHF.